Presented here are 30 T cell receptor beta chains from one specimen sequenced in a study of PD-1 blockade in classical Hodgkin lymphoma. Each patient relapsed following autologous stem cell transplantation, and prior brentuximab vedotin exposure differed. Assay used: immunoSEQ multiplex PCR; TCRdb lists only in-frame clones, some missing. The data contain about 28,000 clones, over 65% of them singletons. The sequencing used peripheral blood mononuclear cells (PBMCs), collected before the second cycle of nivolumab. The receptors stem from a human donor with classical Hodgkin lymphoma.

The J gene is TRBJ2-2, the V gene TRBV19; D uncertain. Germline loops: CDR1 LNHDA, CDR2 SQIVND (reference sequence). The CDR3 is 14 amino acids. V shed 4 bases and J shed 5 bases, with 11 bases lying between them. The CDR3 nucleotides are TGTGCCAGTAGTAGGGTCCACCGGACCGGGGAGCTGTTTTTT. Its protein product is CASSRVHRTGELFF.

The genes are TRBV7-2 and TRBJ2-7; 14 nucleotides align to TRBD2. This CDR3 comprises 16 residues. Germline CDR1 SGHTA, CDR2 FQGNSA. V was clipped by 4 bases and J by 7 bases; unmatched bases: 9. CDR3 protein: CASSSRLAGGPREQYF. The CDR3 DNA reads TGTGCCAGCAGCTCCAGACTAGCGGGAGGGCCGCGAGAGCAGTACTTC.

The J gene is TRBJ1-2, the V gene TRBV27, with a possible D match to TRBD1 (6 bases). The CDR3 covers 15 residues. CDR1 and CDR2 (germline): MNHEY, SMNVEV (reference sequence). V lost 6 bases and J 4 bases, leaving 18 bases between the germline ends. CDR3 sequence reads: CASRLGAGAPYGYTF. CDR3 nucleotide sequence: TGTGCCAGCAGGTTGGGGGCAGGGGCCCCCTATGGCTACACCTTC.

The gene calls are TRBV28 and TRBJ1-5, with a weak D call TRBD1 (5 bases). Germline assignment: CDR1 MDHEN and CDR2 SYDVKM. Trimming took off 4 bases at V and 5 bases at J, with 9 bases between the two ends. The CDR3 is made up of 13 amino acids. CDR3 sequence reads: CASSSRVDQPQHF. The CDR3, as DNA: TGTGCCAGCAGTTCCAGGGTCGATCAGCCCCAGCATTTT.

The chain uses TRBV30 and TRBJ1-5; D unclear. The CDR3 runs to 13 residues. V was clipped by 8 bases and J by 1 base, with 12 bases between them. CDR1 is GTSNPN and CDR2 is SVGIG in the germline V gene (reference sequence). The CDR3 bases are TGTGCCCACTCCTTCGGAAGCAATCAGCCCCAGCATTTT. It specifies CAHSFGSNQPQHF. Full variable domain (remainder filled in from reference TRBV30 and TRBJ1-5): SQTIHQWPATLVQPVGSPLSLECTVEGTSNPNLYWYRQAAGRGLQLLFYSVGIGQISSEVPQNLSASRPQDRQFILSSKKLLLSDSGFYLCAHSFGSNQPQHFGDGTRLSIL.

About this clone itself: Germline and junction disagree at one end, which may indicate a read error. Other DNA sequences in the same sample also yield this CDR3. This sequence joins TRBV15 and TRBJ2-3; 12 positions agree with TRBD2. The CDR3 spans 16 residues. CDR1 is LNHNV, CDR2 YYDKDF, per germline (reference sequence). DNA of the CDR3: TGTGCCACCAGCAGCAGACTAGCGGGAGTGGCAGATACGCAGTACTTT. This gives the protein CATSSRLAGVADTQYF.

The V and J genes are TRBV11-2 and TRBJ1-4; D perhaps matches TRBD1 (5 bases). The CDR3 has 13 amino acids. CDR1 SGHAT and CDR2 FQNNGV come from the germline V gene. V lost 2 bases to trimming and J lost 16 bases, with 17 bases between them. In nucleotides, the CDR3 is TGTGCCAGCAGCTTATTTCATAACCGGGACCCGTTTTTT. This codes for CASSLFHNRDPFF.

The rearrangement joins TRBV11-2 to TRBJ1-2; a weak D match, TRBD1 (6 bases). Germline V lookup: CDR1 SGHAT, CDR2 FQNNGV. This CDR3 is 15 amino acids long. Trimming pared 1 base from V and 5 bases from J, leaving 14 bases between. The CDR3 sequence is CASSLAPGAPYGYTF. The CDR3 DNA follows: TGTGCCAGCAGCTTAGCTCCGGGGGCGCCGTATGGCTACACCTTC. The full variable domain, completed using reference TRBV11-2 and TRBJ1-2, is EAGVAQSPRYKIIEKRQSVAFWCNPISGHATLYWYQQILGQGPKLLIQFQNNGVVDDSQLPKDRFSAERLKGVDSTLKIQPAKLEDSAVYLCASSLAPGAPYGYTFGSGTRLTVV.

This sequence joins TRBV7-9 and TRBJ1-3; D ambiguous. This CDR3 contains 15 residues. CDR1 and CDR2 from the germline V gene are SEHNR and FQNEAQ (reference sequence). V gave up 4 bases and J gave up 0 bases, with 10 bases separating them. The CDR3 DNA reads TGTGCCAGCAGCTCGCGGGCCCGCTCTGGAAACACCATATATTTT. It is translated as CASSSRARSGNTIYF. The full variable domain, with the rest looked up from reference TRBV7-9 and TRBJ1-3, is DTGVSQNPRHKITKRGQNVTFRCDPISEHNRLYWYRQTLGQGPEFLTYFQNEAQLEKSRLLSDRFSAERPKGSFSTLEIQRTEQGDSAMYLCASSSRARSGNTIYFGEGSWLTVV.

The chain links TRBV6-5 to TRBJ1-5, with 8 bases matching TRBD1. The V and J ends lost 6 bases and 2 bases, in that order; junction bases with no gene match: 3. Germline-derived CDR1 and CDR2 are MNHEY and SVGAGI. CDR3 length: 14 amino acids. This chain's CDR3 is CASRTGAGNQPQHF. The CDR3 bases are TGTGCCAGCAGGACAGGGGCGGGCAATCAGCCCCAGCATTTT.

The chain joins TRBV9 to TRBJ2-5, with 12 nucleotides matching TRBD2. V lost 0 bases, J lost 5 bases, and 5 bases stayed unmatched. The CDR3 totals 16 residues. Germline assignment: CDR1 SGDLS and CDR2 YYNGEE. CDR3 coding DNA: TGTGCCAGCAGCGTAGTCTCTAGCGGGGGGGGCGAGACCCAGTACTTC. Translated: CASSVVSSGGGETQYF. Full variable domain (missing parts from reference TRBV9 and TRBJ2-5): DSGVTQTPKHLITATGQRVTLRCSPRSGDLSVYWYQQSLDQGLQFLIQYYNGEERAKGNILERFSAQQFPDLHSELNLSSLELGDSALYFCASSVVSSGGGETQYFGPGTRLLVL.

The rearrangement joins TRBV7-9 to TRBJ1-2, with D uncertain. The CDR3 sequence is 12 residues long. V was shortened by 5 bases and J by 8 bases, with 12 bases between the two germline ends. The germline V gene encodes CDR1 SEHNR and CDR2 FQNEAQ (reference sequence). The CDR3, as DNA: TGTGCCAGCAGCACTACCAACGGGGGCTACACCTTC. It encodes CASSTTNGGYTF.

The V call is TRBV5-1, the J call TRBJ2-6; the D is unclear. The CDR3 sequence is 15 residues long. V lost 1 base, J lost 3 bases, and 8 bases lay in between. Germline CDR1 SGHRS, CDR2 YFSETQ. CDR3 region: CASSLRPGGANVLTF. The DNA of the CDR3 is TGCGCCAGCAGCTTGCGGCCCGGTGGGGCCAACGTCCTGACTTTC.

This chain uses TRBV29-1 with TRBJ2-1; TRBD1 aligns across 7 bases. The CDR3 loop spans 14 amino acids. Germline CDR1 is SQVTM and CDR2 is ANQGSEA. J was trimmed by 4 bases and V by 7 bases; bases with no gene match: 10. This CDR3 is CSAKRPGQYNEQFF. Written as DNA, the CDR3 is TGCAGCGCAAAGAGGCCGGGACAGTACAATGAGCAGTTCTTC.

The rearrangement joins TRBV4-1 to TRBJ2-7, with D possibly TRBD2 on 5 matching bases. The V and J ends lost 4 bases and 1 base respectively, with 11 bases between them. The CDR3 is 14 residues long. Germline values: CDR1 MGHRA, CDR2 YSYEKL. The DNA of the CDR3 is TGCGCCAGCAGCCCGACACCGGGGTCCTACGAGCAGTACTTC. It translates to CASSPTPGSYEQYF.

The V gene is TRBV2, the J gene TRBJ2-3, with D possibly TRBD1 on 6 matching bases. This CDR3 comprises 13 residues. Germline CDR1 and CDR2: SNHLY and FYNNEI. The V end was cut by 4 bases, the J end by 6 bases, with 11 bases between. This chain's CDR3 is CASSGGLWDTQYF. DNA for the CDR3: TGTGCCAGCAGTGGGGGGCTTTGGGATACGCAGTATTTT.

The rearrangement uses TRBV25-1 and TRBJ2-2; a possible D gene is TRBD2 (5 bases). The CDR3 has 14 residues. The germline V gene encodes CDR1 MGHDK and CDR2 SYGVNS. V was cut by 8 bases and J by 2 bases, with 12 bases left in between. The CDR3 bases are TGTGCCAGCCGCGGGCAGACTAACACCGGGGAGCTGTTTTTT. As protein: CASRGQTNTGELFF.

The V and J genes are TRBV28 and TRBJ2-7, with 8 bases that match TRBD1. The germline V gene has CDR1 MDHEN and CDR2 SYDVKM. The ends lost 9 bases at V and 7 bases at J; junction bases unmatched: 5. The CDR3 contains 11 residues. Here the CDR3 reads CASQGAREQYV. CDR3 in DNA: TGTGCCAGTCAGGGGGCGCGGGAGCAGTACGTC.

The V and J genes are TRBV5-1 and TRBJ2-7; TRBD1 aligns across 7 bases. This CDR3 has 16 amino acids. Germline V CDR1 and CDR2: SGHRS, YFSETQ. V shed 0 bases, J shed 0 bases, and the junction held 6 bases outside the gene matches. The CDR3 DNA reads as TGCGCCAGCAGCTTGGCCGGGACAGCAAGCTCCTACGAGCAGTACTTC. Amino acids: CASSLAGTASSYEQYF.

This chain uses TRBV6-1 with TRBJ2-3; TRBD2 might be the D (5 bases). Trimming took 2 bases from V and 0 from J, leaving 9 bases between them. CDR1 is MNHNS, CDR2 SASEGT, per germline. The CDR3 totals 15 residues. CDR3 loop: CASSESRGSTDTQYF. In DNA, the CDR3 is TGTGCCAGCAGTGAATCTCGCGGGAGCACAGATACGCAGTATTTT.

This clone appeared a single time. CDR3 in amino acids: CAISDRDRGLMQPQHF. In DNA, the CDR3 is TGTGCCATCAGTGATAGGGACAGGGGCTTGATGCAGCCCCAGCATTTT. This chain links TRBV10-3 with TRBJ1-5; 10 nucleotides match TRBD1. Losses at the gene ends were 3 bases for V and 7 bases for J; bases not matched to a gene: 9. The germline V gene has CDR1 ENHRY and CDR2 SYGVKD. This CDR3 region has 16 residues.

This clone was counted only a few times. The J gene is TRBJ1-1, the V gene TRBV19, with D perhaps matching TRBD1 (6 bases). The CDR3 is 13 amino acids. V shed 6 bases and J shed 1 base, with 9 bases lying between them. Per germline, CDR1 LNHDA and CDR2 SQIVND (reference sequence). This chain's CDR3 is CASSLGGNTEAFF. CDR3 bases: TGTGCCAGTAGCCTAGGGGGGAACACTGAAGCTTTCTTT.

The chain employs TRBV7-9 and TRBJ2-1; no clear D gene. V shed 2 bases and J shed 10 bases, with 15 bases lying between them. Germline V gene sequence: CDR1 SEHNR, CDR2 FQNEAQ (reference sequence). The CDR3 consists of 14 residues. In DNA, the CDR3 is TGTGCCAGCAGCTTAAGCCTGGGGTCCGGGGAGCAGTTCTTC. Translated, it gives CASSLSLGSGEQFF. Full variable domain (outside the CDR3, taken from reference TRBV7-9 and TRBJ2-1): DTGVSQNPRHKITKRGQNVTFRCDPISEHNRLYWYRQTLGQGPEFLTYFQNEAQLEKSRLLSDRFSAERPKGSFSTLEIQRTEQGDSAMYLCASSLSLGSGEQFFGPGTRLTVL.

The V and J genes are TRBV11-2 and TRBJ1-1; D is uncertain. In germline, CDR1 is SGHAT, CDR2 FQNNGV. The ends were cut back, 3 bases at V and 6 bases at J, with 8 bases in the middle. The CDR3 runs 12 residues. CDR3 amino acids: CASSFGEAEAFF. The CDR3, as DNA: TGTGCCAGCAGCTTCGGGGAGGCTGAAGCTTTCTTT. Full variable domain (rest looked up from reference TRBV11-2 and TRBJ1-1): EAGVAQSPRYKIIEKRQSVAFWCNPISGHATLYWYQQILGQGPKLLIQFQNNGVVDDSQLPKDRFSAERLKGVDSTLKIQPAKLEDSAVYLCASSFGEAEAFFGQGTRLTVV.

The chain links TRBV6-5 to TRBJ2-7; D is unresolved. V gave up 2 bases and J gave up 2 bases, with 7 bases separating them. This CDR3 comprises 13 residues. CDR1 MNHEY and CDR2 SVGAGI come from the germline V gene. The chain's CDR3 is CASSYRTTYEQYF. CDR3 sequence (DNA): TGTGCCAGCAGTTACCGGACCACCTACGAGCAGTACTTC.

The chain is built from TRBV6-1 and TRBJ2-3, with TRBD1 as a possible D gene (6 bases). This CDR3 contains 14 residues. The germline gives CDR1 MNHNS, CDR2 SASEGT. Deletions cut 6 bases from V and 2 bases from J, with 12 bases between. The CDR3 DNA follows: TGTGCCAGCAGCCGGGACACCATCACAGATACGCAGTATTTT. Residues: CASSRDTITDTQYF.

The chain links TRBV18 to TRBJ1-1; D is undetermined. This CDR3 comprises 13 residues. The V gene lost 6 bases and the J gene lost 0 bases, with 8 bases spanning the gap. Germline assignment: CDR1 KGHSH and CDR2 LQKENI. The CDR3 region is CASSEALNTEAFF. Here the CDR3 DNA reads TGTGCCAGCTCGGAAGCGTTGAACACTGAAGCTTTCTTT.

The chain combines TRBV30 with TRBJ1-3; the D is unclear. In germline, CDR1 is GTSNPN, CDR2 SVGIG (reference sequence). Trimming took off 5 bases at V and 1 base at J, with 12 bases between the two ends. The CDR3 is made up of 14 amino acids. DNA of the CDR3: TGTGCCTGGGGCATGGGCCTGTCTGGAAACACCATATATTTT. Translating gives CAWGMGLSGNTIYF. Drawing the rest from reference TRBV30 and TRBJ1-3, the complete variable domain is SQTIHQWPATLVQPVGSPLSLECTVEGTSNPNLYWYRQAAGRGLQLLFYSVGIGQISSEVPQNLSASRPQDRQFILSSKKLLLSDSGFYLCAWGMGLSGNTIYFGEGSWLTVV.

Only a few counts were recorded for this clone. The chain links TRBV5-5 to TRBJ2-3; 11 bases align to TRBD1. CDR3 length: 13 amino acids. The J segment lost 7 bases and the V segment lost 7 bases, leaving 5 bases of the junction unmatched. Germline-derived CDR1 and CDR2 are SGHKS and YYEKEE (reference sequence). The CDR3 loop reads CASEGQGAHTQYF. CDR3 DNA sequence: TGTGCCAGCGAAGGACAGGGGGCCCATACGCAGTATTTT.

This chain joins TRBV27 and TRBJ1-2; the match to TRBD1 covers 10 bases. The germline V gene encodes CDR1 MNHEY and CDR2 SMNVEV (reference sequence). This CDR3 is built from 16 residues. The CDR3 here is CARGTGARIENYGYTF. The CDR3 region has the DNA TGTGCAAGGGGGACAGGGGCCAGAATAGAAAACTATGGCTACACCTTC.